Shown below are 4 T cell receptor beta chains from a single sample sequenced in a study of blood T cells in healthy people across ages. It was with a sample-barcoded 5' primer and a J-beta primer mix that a second PCR of about 6 to 12 cycles was run. A single record per CDR3 protein comes from TCRdb applying MiXCR to the 5' RACE reads. The table shows about 1.8 million distinct CDR3 sequences, with around 48% occurring only once. The sample was blood. These receptors all stem from a woman between 40 and 55 years old in good health.

V is TRBV12-3 or TRBV12-4 and J is TRBJ1-2; a weak D match, TRBD1 (5 bases). V was clipped by 2 bases and J by 1 base, with 8 bases between them. The CDR3 is made up of 14 amino acids. CDR3 bases: TGTGCCAGCAGTTTAAGGGGCGGTAACTATGGCTACACCTTC. As protein: CASSLRGGNYGYTF.

This chain links TRBV6-4 with TRBJ2-1, with 9 bases fitting TRBD2. Per germline, CDR1 MRHNA and CDR2 SNTAGT. V shed 8 bases, J shed 4 bases, and the junction held 6 bases outside the gene matches. CDR3 length: 14 amino acids. CDR3 residues: CASGAAGGYNEQFF. The DNA of the CDR3 is TGTGCCAGCGGAGCGGCGGGGGGGTACAATGAGCAGTTCTTC.

For this clonotype: One end of the junction varies from germline; a read error may be responsible. This chain uses TRBV20-1 with TRBJ2-3, with TRBD1 matching over 7 bases. Germline CDR1 DFQATT, CDR2 SNEGSKA (reference sequence). This CDR3 contains 18 residues. CDR3 residues: CSASSYRGNAGRTETQYF. CDR3 DNA: TGCAGTGCTAGTTCTTACAGGGGCAACGCCGGGCGCACAGAGACGCAGTATTTT.

V is TRBV27 and J is TRBJ2-5; D possibly corresponds to TRBD2 (5 bases). The last part of the DNA fits TRBJ2-7 better; the J call may be wrong. Germline CDR1 is MNHEY and CDR2 is SMNVEV (reference sequence). CDR3 length: 14 amino acids. The CDR3, as DNA: TGTGCCAGCACCCCAGAAGGGAGAGAATACGAGCAGTACTTC. Translated, it gives CASTPEGREYEQYF.